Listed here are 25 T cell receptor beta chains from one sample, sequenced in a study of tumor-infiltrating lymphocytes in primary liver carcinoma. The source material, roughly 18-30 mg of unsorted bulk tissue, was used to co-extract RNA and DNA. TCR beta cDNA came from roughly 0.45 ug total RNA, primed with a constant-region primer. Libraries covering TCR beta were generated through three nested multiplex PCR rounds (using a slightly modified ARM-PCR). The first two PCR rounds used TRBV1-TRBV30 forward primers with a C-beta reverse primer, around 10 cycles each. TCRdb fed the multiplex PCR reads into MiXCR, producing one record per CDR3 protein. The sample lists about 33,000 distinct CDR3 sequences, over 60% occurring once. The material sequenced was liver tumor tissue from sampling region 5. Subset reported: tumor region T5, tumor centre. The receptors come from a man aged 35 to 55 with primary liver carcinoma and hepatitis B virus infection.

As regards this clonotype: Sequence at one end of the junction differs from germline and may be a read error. CDR3 bases: TGCAGCGTCATAGTGGGCACGGGACGGTCTAACACCGGGGAGCTGTTTTTC. Residues: CSVIVGTGRSNTGELFF. The chain uses TRBV29-1 and TRBJ2-2; either TRBD1 or TRBD2 may fit D (5 bases each). The CDR3 is 17 amino acids. The germline CDR1 and CDR2 sequences are SQVTM and ANQGSEA.

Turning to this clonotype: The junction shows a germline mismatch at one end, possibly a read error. The CDR3 sequence is CASSFTGATGVLFF. The DNA of the CDR3 is TGTGCCAGCAGCTTTACAGGGGCTACAGGGGTGCTGTTTTTT. The chain has TRBV11-1 and TRBJ2-2, with 7 bases lining up with TRBD1. Per the germline V gene, CDR1 is SGHAT and CDR2 is FQDESV (reference sequence). The CDR3 runs 14 residues.

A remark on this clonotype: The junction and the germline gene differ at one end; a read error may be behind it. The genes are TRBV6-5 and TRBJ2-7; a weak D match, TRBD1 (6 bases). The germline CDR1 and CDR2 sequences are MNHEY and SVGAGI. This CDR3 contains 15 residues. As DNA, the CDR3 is TGTGCCAGCGGTTACTCGACCCAGGGGTACTACGAGCAATACTTC. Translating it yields CASGYSTQGYYEQYF.

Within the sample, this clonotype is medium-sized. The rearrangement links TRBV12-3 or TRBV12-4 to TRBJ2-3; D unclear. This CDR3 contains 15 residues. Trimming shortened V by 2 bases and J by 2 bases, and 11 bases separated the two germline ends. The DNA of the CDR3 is TGTGCCAGCAGTTTATTTGACTCCTCCACAGATACGCAGTATTTT. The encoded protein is CASSLFDSSTDTQYF.

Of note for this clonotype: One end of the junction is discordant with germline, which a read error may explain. CDR3: CASDPAGSTDSQYF. The CDR3, as DNA: TGTGCTAGTGACCCTGCGGGCAGCACAGATTCGCAGTATTTT. The chain couples TRBV12-5 to TRBJ2-3; a weak D match, TRBD2 (5 bases). CDR1 and CDR2 (germline): LGHNT, FRNRAP. This CDR3 has 14 amino acids. The full variable domain, its missing parts supplied by reference TRBV12-5 and TRBJ2-3, is DARVTQTPRHKVTEMGQEVTMRCQPILGHNTVFWYRQTMMQGLELLAYFRNRAPLDDSGMPKDRFSAEMPDATLATLKIQPSEPRDSAVYFCASDPAGSTDSQYFGPGTRLTVL.

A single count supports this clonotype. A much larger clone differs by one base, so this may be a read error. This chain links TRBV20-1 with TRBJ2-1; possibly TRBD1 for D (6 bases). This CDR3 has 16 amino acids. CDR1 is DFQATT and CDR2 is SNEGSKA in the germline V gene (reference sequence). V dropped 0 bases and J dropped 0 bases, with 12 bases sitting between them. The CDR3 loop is CSARDLDRSSYNEQFF. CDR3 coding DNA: TGCAGTGCTAGAGATCTAGACAGGAGCTCCTACAATGAGCAGTTCTTC.

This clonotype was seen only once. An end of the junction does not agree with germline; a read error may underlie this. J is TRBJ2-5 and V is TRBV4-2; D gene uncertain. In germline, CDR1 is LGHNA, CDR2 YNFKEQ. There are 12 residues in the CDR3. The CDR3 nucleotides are TGTGCCAGCAGCCAAGGGGCCGAGATCCAGCACTTC. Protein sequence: CASSQGAEIQHF.

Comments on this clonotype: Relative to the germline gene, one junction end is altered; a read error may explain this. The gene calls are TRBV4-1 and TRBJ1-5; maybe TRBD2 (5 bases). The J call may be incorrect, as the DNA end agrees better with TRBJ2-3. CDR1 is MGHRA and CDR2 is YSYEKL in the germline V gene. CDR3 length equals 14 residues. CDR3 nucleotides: TGCGCCGGCAGCCCCGACGGGGTTAATCAGCACCAGTATTTT. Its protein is CAGSPDGVNQHQYF.

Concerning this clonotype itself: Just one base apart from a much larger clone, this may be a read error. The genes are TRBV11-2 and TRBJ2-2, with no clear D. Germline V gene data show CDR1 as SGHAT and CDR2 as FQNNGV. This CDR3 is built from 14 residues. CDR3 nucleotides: TGTGCCAGCAGCTTACAAGGGAACACCTGGGAGCTGTTTTTT. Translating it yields CASSLQGNTWELFF.

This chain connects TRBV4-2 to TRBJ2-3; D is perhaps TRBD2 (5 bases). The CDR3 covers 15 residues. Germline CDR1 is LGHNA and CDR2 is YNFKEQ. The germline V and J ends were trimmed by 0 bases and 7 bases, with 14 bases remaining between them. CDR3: CASSQEKGVIHTQYF. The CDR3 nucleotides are TGTGCCAGCAGCCAAGAGAAGGGAGTGATACATACGCAGTATTTT.

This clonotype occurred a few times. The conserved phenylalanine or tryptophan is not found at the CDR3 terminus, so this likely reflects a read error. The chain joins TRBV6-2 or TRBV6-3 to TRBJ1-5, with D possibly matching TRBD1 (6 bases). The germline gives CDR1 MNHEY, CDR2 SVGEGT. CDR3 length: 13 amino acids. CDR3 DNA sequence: TGTACCAGCAGTTTCCCGCAGGGGCGAACCCAGCATTCT. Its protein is CTSSFPQGRTQHS.

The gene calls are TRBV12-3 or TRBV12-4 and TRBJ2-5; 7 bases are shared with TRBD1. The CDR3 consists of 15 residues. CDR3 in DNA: TGTGTCAGTAGTAGTTCGACAGGGAGACAAGAGACCCAGTACTTC. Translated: CVSSSSTGRQETQYF.

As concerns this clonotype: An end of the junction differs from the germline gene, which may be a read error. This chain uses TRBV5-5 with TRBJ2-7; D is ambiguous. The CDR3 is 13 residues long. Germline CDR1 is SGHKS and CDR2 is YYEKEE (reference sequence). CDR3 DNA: TGTGCGAGCAGCTTTGACATCATCTACGAGCAGTACTTC. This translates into CASSFDIIYEQYF.

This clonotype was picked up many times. The CDR3 nucleotides read TGTGCCATCAGTGATATCGTGACACCGGAGCAGTACTTC. It translates to CAISDIVTPEQYF. V and J are TRBV10-3 and TRBJ2-7; D unclear. The ends were cut back, 3 bases at V and 7 bases at J, with 13 bases in the middle. Germline CDR1 reads ENHRY; CDR2 reads SYGVKD. This CDR3 contains 13 residues.

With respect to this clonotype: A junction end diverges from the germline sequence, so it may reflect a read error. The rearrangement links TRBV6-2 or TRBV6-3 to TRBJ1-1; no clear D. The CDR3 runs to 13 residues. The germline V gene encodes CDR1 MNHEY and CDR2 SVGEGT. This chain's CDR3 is CANSNFLYAEVFF. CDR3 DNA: TGTGCTAACAGCAACTTTTTGTACGCTGAAGTTTTCTTT.

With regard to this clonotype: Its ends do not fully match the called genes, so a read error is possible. CDR3 coding DNA: TGTTCCAGCAGCTTGACGGACACCGGTGAGCTGTTTTTC. Its protein is CSSSLTDTGELFF. This chain links TRBV11-2 with TRBJ2-2; possibly TRBD1 for D (5 bases). This CDR3 is 13 amino acids long. Germline assignment: CDR1 SGHAT and CDR2 FQNNGV. The full variable domain, in which reference TRBV11-2 and TRBJ2-2 provide the parts outside the CDR3, is EAGVAQSPRYKIIEKRQSVAFWCNPISGHATLYWYQQILGQGPKLLIQFQNNGVVDDSQLPKDRFSAERLKGVDSTLKIQPAKLEDSAVYLCSSSLTDTGELFFGEGSRLTVL.

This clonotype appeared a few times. CDR3 DNA sequence: TGCAGCGTTGAAGATGCGAACAGGTCATCCTACAATGAGCAGTTCTTC. The encoded protein is CSVEDANRSSYNEQFF. The V and J genes are TRBV29-1 and TRBJ2-1; a weak D match, TRBD1 (5 bases). Germline CDR1 SQVTM, CDR2 ANQGSEA. The length of the CDR3 is 16 residues. Trimming took 0 bases from V and 1 from J, leaving 13 bases between them.

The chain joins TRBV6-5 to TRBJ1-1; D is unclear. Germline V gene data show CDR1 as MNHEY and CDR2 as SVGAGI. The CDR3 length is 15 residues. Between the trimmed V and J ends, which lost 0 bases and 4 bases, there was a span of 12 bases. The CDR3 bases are TGTGCCAGCAGTTACTCGTCCAAGGAGGGCACTGAAGCTTTCTTT. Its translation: CASSYSSKEGTEAFF.

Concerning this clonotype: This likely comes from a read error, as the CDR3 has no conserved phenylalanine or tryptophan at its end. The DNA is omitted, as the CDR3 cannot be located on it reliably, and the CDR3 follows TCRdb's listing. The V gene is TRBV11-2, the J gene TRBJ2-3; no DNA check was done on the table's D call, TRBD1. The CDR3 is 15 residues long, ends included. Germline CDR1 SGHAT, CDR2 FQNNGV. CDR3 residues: CAGSMLQGRPDTQYS.

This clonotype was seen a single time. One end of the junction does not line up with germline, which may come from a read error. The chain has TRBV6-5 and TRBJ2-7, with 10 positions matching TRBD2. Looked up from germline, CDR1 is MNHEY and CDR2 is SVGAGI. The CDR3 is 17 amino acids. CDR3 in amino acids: CARSRQPGLARSYEQYF. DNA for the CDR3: TGTGCCAGGAGCCGACAGCCGGGACTAGCGAGGAGTTACGAACAGTACTTC.

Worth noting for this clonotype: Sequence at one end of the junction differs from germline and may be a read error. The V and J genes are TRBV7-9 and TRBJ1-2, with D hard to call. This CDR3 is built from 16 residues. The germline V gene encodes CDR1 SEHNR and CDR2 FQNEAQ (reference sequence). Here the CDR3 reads CVSSPEGRLSQYGHTF. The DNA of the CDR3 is TGTGTCAGCAGCCCCGAGGGCAGGTTGTCCCAGTATGGCCACACCTTC.

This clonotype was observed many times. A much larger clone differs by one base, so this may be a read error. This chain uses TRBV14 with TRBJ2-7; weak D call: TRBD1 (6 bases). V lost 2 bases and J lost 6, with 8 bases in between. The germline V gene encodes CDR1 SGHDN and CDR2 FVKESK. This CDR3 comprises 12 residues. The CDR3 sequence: CASSQMGAEQYF. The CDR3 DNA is TGTGCCAGCAGCCAAATGGGGGCCGAGCAGTACTTC.

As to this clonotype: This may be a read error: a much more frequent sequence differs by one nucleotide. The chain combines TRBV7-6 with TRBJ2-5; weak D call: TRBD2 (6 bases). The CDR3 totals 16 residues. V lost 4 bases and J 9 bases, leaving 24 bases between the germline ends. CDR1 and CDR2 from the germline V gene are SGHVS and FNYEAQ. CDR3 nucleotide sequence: TGTGCCAGCAGCTCGCTAGCGAGAGGCTCCCTCAAGGCCCAGTACTTC. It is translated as CASSSLARGSLKAQYF.

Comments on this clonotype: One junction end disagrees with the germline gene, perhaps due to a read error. CDR3 loop: CTSNLNPGQSYKQYF. The CDR3 bases are TGCACCAGCAACCTAAATCCGGGACAGTCCTACAAGCAGTACTTC. The V and J genes are TRBV11-2 and TRBJ2-7; 7 nucleotides align to TRBD1. From germline, CDR1 is SGHAT and CDR2 FQNNGV. The CDR3 contains 15 residues.

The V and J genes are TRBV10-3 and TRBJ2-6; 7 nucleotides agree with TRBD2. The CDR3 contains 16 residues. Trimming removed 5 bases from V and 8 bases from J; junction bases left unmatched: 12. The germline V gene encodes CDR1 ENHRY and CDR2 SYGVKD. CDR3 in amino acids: CAISSAWGSGTNVLTF. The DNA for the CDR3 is TGTGCCATCAGTTCTGCTTGGGGGAGCGGGACCAACGTCCTGACTTTC.